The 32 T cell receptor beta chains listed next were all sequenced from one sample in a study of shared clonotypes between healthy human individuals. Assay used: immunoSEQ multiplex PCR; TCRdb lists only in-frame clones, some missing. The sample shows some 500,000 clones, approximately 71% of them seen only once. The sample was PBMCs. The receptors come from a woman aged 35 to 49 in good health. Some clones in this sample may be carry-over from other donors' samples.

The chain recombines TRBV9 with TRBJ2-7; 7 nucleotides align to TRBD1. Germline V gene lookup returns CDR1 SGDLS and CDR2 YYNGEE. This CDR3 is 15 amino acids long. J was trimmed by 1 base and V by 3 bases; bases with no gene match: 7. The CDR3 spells CASSASTGISYEQYF. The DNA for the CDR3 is TGTGCCAGCAGCGCCTCGACAGGGATTTCCTACGAGCAGTACTTC.

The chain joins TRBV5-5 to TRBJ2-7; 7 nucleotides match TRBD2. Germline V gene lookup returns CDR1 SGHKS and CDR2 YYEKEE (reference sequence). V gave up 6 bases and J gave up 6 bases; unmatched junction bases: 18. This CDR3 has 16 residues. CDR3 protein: CASTEPGLRLRGEQYF. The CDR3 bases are TGTGCCAGCACCGAACCGGGACTACGGTTGAGGGGCGAGCAGTACTTC.

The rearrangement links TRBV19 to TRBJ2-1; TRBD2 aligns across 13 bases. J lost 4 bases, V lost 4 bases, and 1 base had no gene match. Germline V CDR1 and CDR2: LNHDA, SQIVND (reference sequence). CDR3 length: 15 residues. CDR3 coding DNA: TGTGCCAGTAGTACGGGACTAGCGGGATACAATGAGCAGTTCTTC. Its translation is CASSTGLAGYNEQFF.

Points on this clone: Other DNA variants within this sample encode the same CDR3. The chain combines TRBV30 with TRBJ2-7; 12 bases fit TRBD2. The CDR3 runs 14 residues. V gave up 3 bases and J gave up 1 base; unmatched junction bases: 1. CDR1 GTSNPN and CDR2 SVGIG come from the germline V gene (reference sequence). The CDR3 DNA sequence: TGTGCCTGGAGCGGACTAGCGGGGTCCTACGAGCAGTACTTC. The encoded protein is CAWSGLAGSYEQYF.

The CDR3 DNA follows: TGTGCCAGTACCAGTTCAAGGTTGACCGGGGAGCTGTTTTTT. Residues: CASTSSRLTGELFF. The chain has TRBV19 and TRBJ2-2; D is ambiguous. This CDR3 region has 14 residues. Looked up from germline, CDR1 is LNHDA and CDR2 is SQIVND (reference sequence). Between the trimmed V and J ends, which lost 7 bases and 5 bases, there was a span of 14 bases.

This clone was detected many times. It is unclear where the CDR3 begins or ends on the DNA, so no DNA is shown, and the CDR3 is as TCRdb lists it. This CDR3 reads CASIHFGREKTQYF. This chain links TRBV2 with TRBJ2-5; the table names TRBD2, a call not compared with the DNA. Per germline, CDR1 SNHLY and CDR2 FYNNEI. 14 amino acids form the CDR3, both terminal residues included.

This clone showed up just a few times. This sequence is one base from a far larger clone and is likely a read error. The CDR3 here is CSAPRGTALDEQYF. CDR3 nucleotide sequence: TGCAGCGCCCCGAGGGGGACAGCCTTGGACGAGCAGTACTTC. The chain joins TRBV29-1 to TRBJ2-7, with 7 bases fitting TRBD1. The CDR3 totals 14 residues. The germline V gene encodes CDR1 SQVTM and CDR2 ANQGSEA. The junction had 14 bases not matched to a gene; V was cut back by 7 bases and J by 5 bases.

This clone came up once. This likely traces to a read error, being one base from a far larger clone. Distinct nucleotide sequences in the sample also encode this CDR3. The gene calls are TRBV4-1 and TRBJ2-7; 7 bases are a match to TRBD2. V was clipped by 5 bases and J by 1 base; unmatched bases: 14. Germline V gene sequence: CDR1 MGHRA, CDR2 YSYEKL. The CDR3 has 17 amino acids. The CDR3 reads CASSLITGTTLSYEQYF. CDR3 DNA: TGCGCCAGCAGCTTAATTACCGGGACTACCCTTTCCTACGAGCAGTACTTC.

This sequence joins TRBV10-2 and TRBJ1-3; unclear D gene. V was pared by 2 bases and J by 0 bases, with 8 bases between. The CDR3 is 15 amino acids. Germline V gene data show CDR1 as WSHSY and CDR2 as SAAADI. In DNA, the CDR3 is TGCGCCAGCAGTGAGAGAGTCAACTCTGGAAACACCATATATTTT. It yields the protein CASSERVNSGNTIYF.

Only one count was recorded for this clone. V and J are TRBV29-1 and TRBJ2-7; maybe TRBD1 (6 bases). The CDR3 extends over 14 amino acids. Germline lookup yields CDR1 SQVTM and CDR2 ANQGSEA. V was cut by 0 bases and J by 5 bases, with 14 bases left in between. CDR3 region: CSVEDSQGLNEQYF. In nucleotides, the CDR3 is TGCAGCGTTGAAGATAGCCAGGGGCTCAACGAGCAGTACTTC.

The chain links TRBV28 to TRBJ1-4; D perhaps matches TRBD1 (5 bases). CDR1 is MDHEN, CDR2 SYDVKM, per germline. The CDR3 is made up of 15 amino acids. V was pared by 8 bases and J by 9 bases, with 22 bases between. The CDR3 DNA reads TGTGCCAGCGGTACCCGGGGCAGGGTGGGACAAAAACTGTTTTTT. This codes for CASGTRGRVGQKLFF.

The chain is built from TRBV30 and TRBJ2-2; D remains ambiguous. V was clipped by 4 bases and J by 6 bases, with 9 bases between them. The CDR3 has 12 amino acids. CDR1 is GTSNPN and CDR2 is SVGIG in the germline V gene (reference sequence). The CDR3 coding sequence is TGTGCCTGGAACCCCCGGTCCGGGGAGCTGTTTTTT. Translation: CAWNPRSGELFF.

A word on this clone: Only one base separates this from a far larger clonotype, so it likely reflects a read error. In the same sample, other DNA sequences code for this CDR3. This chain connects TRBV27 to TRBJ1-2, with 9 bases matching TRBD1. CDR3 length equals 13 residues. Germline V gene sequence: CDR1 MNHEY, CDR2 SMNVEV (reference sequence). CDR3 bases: TGTGCTAGCAGACAGGGGGTCGGGCGTGGCTACACCTTC. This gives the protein CASRQGVGRGYTF.

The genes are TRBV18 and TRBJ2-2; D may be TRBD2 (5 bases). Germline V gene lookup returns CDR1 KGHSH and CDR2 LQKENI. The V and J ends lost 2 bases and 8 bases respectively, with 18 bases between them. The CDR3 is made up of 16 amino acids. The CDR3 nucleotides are TGTGCCAGCTCACCAAGGATATTGAGGGCCGAAGGGGAGCTGTTTTTT. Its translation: CASSPRILRAEGELFF.

The CDR3 coding sequence is TGTGCCAGCAGTGAAGCCCCCTTGGGGGGCGAGCAGTACTTC. It yields the protein CASSEAPLGGEQYF. The chain is built from TRBV6-1 and TRBJ2-7; a weak D match, TRBD2 (6 bases). The CDR3 is 14 amino acids. Germline V gene data show CDR1 as MNHNS and CDR2 as SASEGT. The V end was cut by 0 bases, the J end by 6 bases, with 12 bases between.

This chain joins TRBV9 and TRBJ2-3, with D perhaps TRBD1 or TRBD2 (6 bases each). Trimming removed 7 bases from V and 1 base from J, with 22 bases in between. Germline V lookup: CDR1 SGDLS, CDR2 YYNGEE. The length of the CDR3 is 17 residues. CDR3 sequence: CASGRRAIRGGTDTQYF. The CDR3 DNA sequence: TGTGCCAGCGGTCGGCGCGCGATAAGGGGGGGCACAGATACGCAGTATTTT.

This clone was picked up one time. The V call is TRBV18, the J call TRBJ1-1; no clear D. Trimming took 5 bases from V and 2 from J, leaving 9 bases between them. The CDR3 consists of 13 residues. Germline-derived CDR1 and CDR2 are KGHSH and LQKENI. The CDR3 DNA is TGTGCCAGCTCAACGACGGAAAACACTGAAGCTTTCTTT. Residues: CASSTTENTEAFF.

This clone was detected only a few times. The CDR3 sequence is CASSQMEGVYEQYF. CDR3 nucleotides: TGTGCCAGCAGTCAAATGGAGGGAGTCTACGAGCAGTACTTC. The chain is built from TRBV6-6 and TRBJ2-7; a possible D gene is TRBD2 (6 bases). The CDR3 runs 14 residues. V lost 5 bases, J lost 3 bases, and 14 bases lay in between. The germline V gene has CDR1 MNHNY and CDR2 SVGAGI (reference sequence).

The CDR3 nucleotides are TGTGCCAGCAGTAAGCTCCTCCTCGACGGTAGCTCCTACAATGAGCAGTTCTTC. This sequence encodes CASSKLLLDGSSYNEQFF. This rearrangement joins TRBV25-1 to TRBJ2-1; no clear D gene. Trimming took off 5 bases at V and 0 bases at J, with 20 bases between the two ends. This CDR3 is 18 amino acids long. The germline V gene has CDR1 MGHDK and CDR2 SYGVNS.

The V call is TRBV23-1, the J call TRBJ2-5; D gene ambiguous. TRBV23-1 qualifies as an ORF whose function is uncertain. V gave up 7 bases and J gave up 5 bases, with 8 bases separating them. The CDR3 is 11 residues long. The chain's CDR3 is CASTGVETQYF. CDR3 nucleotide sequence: TGCGCCAGCACTGGGGTTGAGACCCAGTACTTC.

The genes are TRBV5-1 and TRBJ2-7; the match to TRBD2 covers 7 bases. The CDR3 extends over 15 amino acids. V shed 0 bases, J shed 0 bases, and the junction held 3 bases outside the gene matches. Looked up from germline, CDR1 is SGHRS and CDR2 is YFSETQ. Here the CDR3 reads CASSLGGSTSYEQYF. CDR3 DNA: TGCGCCAGCAGCTTGGGCGGGAGTACCTCCTACGAGCAGTACTTC.

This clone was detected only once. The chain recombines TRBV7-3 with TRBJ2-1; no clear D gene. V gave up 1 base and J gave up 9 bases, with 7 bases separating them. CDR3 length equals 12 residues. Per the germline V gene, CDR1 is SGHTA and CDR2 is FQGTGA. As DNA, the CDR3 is TGTGCCAGCAGCTTAATGTTGGGTGAGCAGTTCTTC. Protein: CASSLMLGEQFF.

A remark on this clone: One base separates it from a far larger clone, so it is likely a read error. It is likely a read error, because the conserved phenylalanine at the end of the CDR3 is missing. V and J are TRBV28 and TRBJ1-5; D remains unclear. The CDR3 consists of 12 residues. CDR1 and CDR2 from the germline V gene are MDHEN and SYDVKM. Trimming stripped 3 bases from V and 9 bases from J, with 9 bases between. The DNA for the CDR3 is TGTGCCAGCAGTTTTTCTCTAGGGCCCCAGCATCTT. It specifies CASSFSLGPQHL.

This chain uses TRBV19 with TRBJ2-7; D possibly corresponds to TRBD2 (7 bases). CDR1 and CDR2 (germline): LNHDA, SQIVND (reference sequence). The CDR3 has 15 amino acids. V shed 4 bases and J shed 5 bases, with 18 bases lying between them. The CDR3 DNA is TGTGCCAGTAGTACAAGACAGGCTGGGAGGGACGAGCAGTACTTC. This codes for CASSTRQAGRDEQYF.

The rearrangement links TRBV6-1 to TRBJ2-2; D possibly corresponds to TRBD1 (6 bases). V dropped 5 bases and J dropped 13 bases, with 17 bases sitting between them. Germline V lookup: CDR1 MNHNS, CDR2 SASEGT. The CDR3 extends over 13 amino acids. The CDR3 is CASSRQGTSVLFF. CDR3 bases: TGTGCCAGCAGTCGTCAGGGGACATCCGTGCTGTTTTTT.

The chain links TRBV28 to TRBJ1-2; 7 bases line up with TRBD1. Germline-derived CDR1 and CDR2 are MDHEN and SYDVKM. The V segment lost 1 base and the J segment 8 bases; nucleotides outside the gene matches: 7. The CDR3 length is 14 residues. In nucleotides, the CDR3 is TGTGCCAGCAGTTTATTGACAGGGACGGAAGGCTACACCTTC. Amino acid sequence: CASSLLTGTEGYTF.

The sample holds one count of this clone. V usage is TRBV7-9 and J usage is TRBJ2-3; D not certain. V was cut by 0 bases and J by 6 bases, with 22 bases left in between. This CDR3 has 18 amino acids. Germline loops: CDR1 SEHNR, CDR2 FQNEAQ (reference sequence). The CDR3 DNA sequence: TGTGCCAGCAGCTTAGCGATCTGGGGTACACGGGTCGCGGATACGCAGTATTTT. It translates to CASSLAIWGTRVADTQYF.

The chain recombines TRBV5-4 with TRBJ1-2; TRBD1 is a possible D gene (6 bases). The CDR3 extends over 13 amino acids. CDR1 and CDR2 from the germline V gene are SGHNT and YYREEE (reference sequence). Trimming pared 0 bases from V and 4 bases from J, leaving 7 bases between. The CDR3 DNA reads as TGTGCCAGCAGCTTGGTAGGGGGCTATGGCTACACCTTC. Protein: CASSLVGGYGYTF.

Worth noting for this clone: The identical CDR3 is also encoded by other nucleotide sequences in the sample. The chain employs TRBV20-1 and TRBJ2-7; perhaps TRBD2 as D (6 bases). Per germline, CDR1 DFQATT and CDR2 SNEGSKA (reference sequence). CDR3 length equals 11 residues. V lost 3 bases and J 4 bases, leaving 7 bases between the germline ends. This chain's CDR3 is CSASGGYEQYF. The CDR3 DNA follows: TGCAGTGCTAGCGGGGGTTACGAGCAGTACTTC.

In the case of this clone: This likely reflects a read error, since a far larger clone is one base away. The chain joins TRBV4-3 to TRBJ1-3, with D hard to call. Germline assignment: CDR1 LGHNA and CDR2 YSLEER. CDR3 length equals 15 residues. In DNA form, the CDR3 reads TGCGCCAGCAGCCAATCCGGCCTTAGTGGAAACACCGTATATTTT. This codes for CASSQSGLSGNTVYF.

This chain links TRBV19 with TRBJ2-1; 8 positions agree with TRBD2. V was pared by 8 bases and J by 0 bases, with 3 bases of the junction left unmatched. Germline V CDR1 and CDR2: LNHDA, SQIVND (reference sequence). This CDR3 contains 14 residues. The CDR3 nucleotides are TGTGCCAGTGATAGCGGGAACTCCTACAATGAGCAGTTCTTC. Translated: CASDSGNSYNEQFF.

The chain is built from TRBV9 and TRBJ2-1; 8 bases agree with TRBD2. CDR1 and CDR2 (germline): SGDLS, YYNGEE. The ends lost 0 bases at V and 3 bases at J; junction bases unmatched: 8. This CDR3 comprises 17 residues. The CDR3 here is CASSVDITSGLYNEQFF. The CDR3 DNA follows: TGTGCCAGCAGCGTAGACATCACTAGCGGCCTCTACAATGAGCAGTTCTTC.